The T cell receptor (beta chain) described here comes from a study of blood T cell repertoires in COVID-19. The wider study: Samples of COVID-19 (acute and convalescent) were obtained from the United States, Italy and Spain. T cells, B-cell-depleted T cells, or PBMCs supplied cDNA or gDNA.

Clinical history as reported by participants underpinned cohort assignment. Two negative PCRs, clearance, or symptom resolution were required of recovered Cohort 3 donors. Only in-frame clones appear in the TCRdb table, and some are missing; sequencing was by immunoSEQ multiplex PCR. The sample includes 150,000 to 200,000 clones, 75% to 90% of them seen just once. The source of this sequence is a woman aged 18-29 years who had recovered from COVID-19. The sequenced sample was PBMCs or T cells enriched from blood (not recorded which).

CDR3 nucleotides: TGTGCCAGCAGCCAAGATCTAGGACTAATATTCTACAATGAGCAGTTCTTC. Translated, it gives CASSQDLGLIFYNEQFF. J is TRBJ2-1 and V is TRBV3-1 (or the pseudogene TRBV3-2); D may be TRBD2 (6 bases). With 0 bases removed from V and 3 bases from J, the gap between germline ends came to 15 bases. CDR1 is LGHDT and CDR2 is YNNKEL in the germline V gene (reference sequence). This CDR3 has 17 amino acids.